The clone carrying this TCR beta chain has at least ten counts. TCRdb fed the PCR reads into MiXCR, producing one record per CDR3 protein. Of fewer than 30,000 distinct CDR3 sequences in the sample, 53% are singletons; the top ten hold 40% to 55%. This sample is drawn from a study of CD4 and CD8 cells across lung adenocarcinoma regions. Looked up from germline, CDR1 is MNHNS and CDR2 is SASEGT. The CDR3 spans 12 residues. J gave up 9 bases and V 6 bases, and 2 bases lay outside the gene matches. The sequence derives from a male donor with lung adenocarcinoma. The CD4 and CD8 labels of this study may be unreliable. The sequenced sample consisted of CD8+ T cells from the center of a lung tumor. The chain combines TRBV6-1 with TRBJ1-6; 7 bases are shared with TRBD1. The CDR3 nucleotides read TGTGCCAGCAGCCGACAGGGTTCACCCCTCCACTTT. Translating it yields CASSRQGSPLHF.